This TCR beta chain emerged from a study of T cell responses to AZD1222 COVID-19 vaccine. Sequenced by immunoSEQ multiplex PCR; TCRdb stores in-frame clones only, minus some. The data hold about 80,000 clones, with 70% to 90% observed a single time. Germline CDR1 SQVTM, CDR2 ANQGSEA. The ends lost 5 bases at V and 1 base at J; junction bases unmatched: 9. This CDR3 has 15 residues. The sample holds a few counts of this clone. The V gene is TRBV29-1, the J gene TRBJ1-1, with 8 nucleotides matching TRBD1. The receptor was isolated from an adult who received the AZD1222 COVID-19 vaccine. The sample consisted of peripheral blood, taken 28 days after the second AZD1222 dose. The CDR3 region has the DNA TGCAGCGTTCCCAGGGGGCAGGTTGGGAACACTGAAGCTTTCTTT. Protein: CSVPRGQVGNTEAFF.